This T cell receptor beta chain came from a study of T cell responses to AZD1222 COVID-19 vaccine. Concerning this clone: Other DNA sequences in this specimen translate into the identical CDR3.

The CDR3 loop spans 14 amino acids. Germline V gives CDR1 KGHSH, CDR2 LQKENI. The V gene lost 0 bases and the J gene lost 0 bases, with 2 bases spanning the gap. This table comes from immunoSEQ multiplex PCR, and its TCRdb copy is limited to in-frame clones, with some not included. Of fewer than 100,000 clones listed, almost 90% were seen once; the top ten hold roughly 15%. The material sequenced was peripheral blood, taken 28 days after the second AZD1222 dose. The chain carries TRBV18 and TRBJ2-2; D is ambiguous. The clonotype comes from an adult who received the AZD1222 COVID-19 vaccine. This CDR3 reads CASSPPSNTGELFF. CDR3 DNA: TGTGCCAGCTCACCACCTTCGAACACCGGGGAGCTGTTTTTT.